Presented here are 2 T cell receptor beta chains from one specimen sequenced in a study of blood T cell repertoires in COVID-19. Here immunoSEQ multiplex PCR was the method, and the copy in TCRdb shows in-frame clones only, minus some. The sample consists of about 220,000 clones, 70% to 85% of them appearing once. Sequencing input: peripheral blood. Every receptor here comes from a man in his fifties with active or convalescent COVID-19.

The V call is TRBV18, the J call TRBJ1-4; D is uncertain. V was clipped by 0 bases and J by 11 bases, with 16 bases between them. Germline lookup yields CDR1 KGHSH and CDR2 LQKENI. There are 15 residues in the CDR3. This chain's CDR3 is CASSPPSEGPRKLFF. The DNA of the CDR3 is TGTGCCAGCTCACCACCTTCAGAGGGCCCTAGGAAACTGTTTTTT.

This chain connects TRBV6-6 to TRBJ2-1; 12 positions agree with TRBD2. Germline V gene data show CDR1 as MNHNY and CDR2 as SVGAGI (reference sequence). Trimming removed 2 bases from V and 4 bases from J; junction bases left unmatched: 0. This CDR3 spans 15 amino acids. In nucleotides, the CDR3 is TGTGCCAGCAGTTACGGACTAGCGGGGTACAATGAGCAGTTCTTC. This codes for CASSYGLAGYNEQFF.